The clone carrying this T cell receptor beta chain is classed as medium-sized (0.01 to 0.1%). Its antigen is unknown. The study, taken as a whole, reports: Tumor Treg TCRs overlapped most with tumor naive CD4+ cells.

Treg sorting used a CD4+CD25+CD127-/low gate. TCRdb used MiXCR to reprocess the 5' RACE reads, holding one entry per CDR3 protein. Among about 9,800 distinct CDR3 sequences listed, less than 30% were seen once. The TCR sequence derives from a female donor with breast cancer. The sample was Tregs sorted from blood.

CDR3 protein: CASSLAGEQYF. DNA for the CDR3: TGTGCCAGCAGCTTAGCGGGCGAGCAGTACTTC. This chain uses TRBV7-9 with TRBJ2-7, with no clear D. The CDR3 sequence is 11 residues long. V gave up 0 bases and J gave up 6 bases, with 3 bases separating them. Germline V gives CDR1 SEHNR, CDR2 FQNEAQ (reference sequence).